The present TCR beta chain was sequenced within a study of blood T cell repertoires in COVID-19. Study background: Specimens from acute and convalescent COVID-19 originated in the United States, Italy and Spain. T cells, B-cell-depleted T cells, or PBMCs provided the cDNA or gDNA that served as material.

The authors' processing: Nucleated cell counts were estimated from reference gene primer amplification. Sequenced by immunoSEQ multiplex PCR; TCRdb stores in-frame clones only, minus some. The V and J calls and clone size were taken over from that table, and D and trimming were inferred from the DNA. The sample lists 100,000 to 120,000 clones, around 89% occurring once. The sample taken for sequencing was peripheral blood. The receptor was derived from a woman aged 45-59 years with acute or convalescent COVID-19.

CDR3 sequence reads: CASSLSGKNIQYF. CDR3 sequence (DNA): TGCGCCAGCAGCTTATCGGGGAAAAACATTCAGTACTTC. The V gene is TRBV5-1, the J gene TRBJ2-4; maybe TRBD2 (5 bases). Germline CDR1 and CDR2: SGHRS and YFSETQ. CDR3 length: 13 residues. Trimming stripped 2 bases from V and 4 bases from J, with 7 bases between.